Below, 13 T cell receptor beta chains from the same sample are listed, as sequenced in a study of regulatory T cells in long-lasting Graves disease. Libraries of TCR beta came from iRepertoire HTBI primers plus Arm-PCR of CDR3 regions. MiXCR, run by TCRdb on the multiplex PCR reads, gives a single entry per CDR3 protein. The sample lists roughly 420,000 distinct CDR3 sequences; approximately 16% were seen once. Specified time point: newly diagnosed GD, antithyroid drugs for less than 3 months. RNA isolated from PBMCs was used to make the TCR library. These data were also reused for a study on T cells in Graves' hyperthyroidism and ophthalmopathy.

Sequencing was performed on peripheral blood mononuclear cells (PBMCs), taken at new diagnosis, from a patient treated with antithyroid drugs. These receptors were taken from a woman in her twenties or thirties with Graves disease.

The chain combines TRBV6-2 or TRBV6-3 with TRBJ2-3, with D unresolved. The CDR3 has 18 residues. Trimming left V 0 bases short and J 5 bases short, with 21 bases between. Per the germline V gene, CDR1 is MNHEY and CDR2 is SVGEGT. Here the CDR3 DNA reads TGTGCCAGCAGTTACTCGATATCCGGCATAGGAGTCCTAGATACGCAGTATTTT. As protein: CASSYSISGIGVLDTQYF.

This clonotype was counted at least ten times. The chain couples TRBV10-1 to TRBJ2-1; perhaps TRBD1 as D (5 bases). The CDR3 has 17 amino acids. V was shortened by 1 base and J by 2 bases, with 15 bases between the two germline ends. CDR1 is WNHNN and CDR2 is SYGVQD in the germline V gene (reference sequence). The CDR3 DNA reads as TGCGCCAGCAGTGAGTATAGGGGCCGCTCTACCTACAATGAGCAGTTCTTC. This gives the protein CASSEYRGRSTYNEQFF.

This clonotype occurred many times. The chain recombines TRBV7-8 with TRBJ1-1; 8 bases agree with TRBD1. Germline CDR1 SGHVS, CDR2 FQNEAQ. CDR3 size: 16 residues. J gave up 1 base and V 5 bases, and 9 bases lay outside the gene matches. DNA of the CDR3: TGTGCCAGCAGCAACCCGGACAGGGAAAGGAACACTGAAGCTTTCTTT. Its translation is CASSNPDRERNTEAFF.

The CDR3 region is CASKISGRANEQFF. The CDR3 DNA is TGTGCCAGCAAAATAAGCGGGAGAGCGAATGAGCAGTTCTTC. This chain uses TRBV27 with TRBJ2-1, with TRBD2 identical over 8 bases. Germline CDR1 MNHEY, CDR2 SMNVEV (reference sequence). The trim removed 7 bases at V and 7 bases at J, leaving 9 bases unmatched. This CDR3 contains 14 residues.

This clonotype was observed at least ten times. The gene calls are TRBV12-3 or TRBV12-4 and TRBJ2-7; 7 nucleotides line up with TRBD2. V was pared by 5 bases and J by 5 bases, with 6 bases of the junction left unmatched. CDR3 length: 13 residues. DNA for the CDR3: TGTGCCAGCAGTGTGGGGGAGGGCCACGAGCAGTACTTC. Protein: CASSVGEGHEQYF.

This clonotype was detected ten times or more. V and J are TRBV30 and TRBJ2-7, with 13 bases aligning to TRBD2. The CDR3 loop spans 15 amino acids. The V gene end was trimmed by 3 bases and the J gene end by 3 bases; junction bases not matched to a gene: 5. The germline V gene has CDR1 GTSNPN and CDR2 SVGIG (reference sequence). The CDR3 bases are TGTGCCTGGAGAGGTGGGACTAGCGGGATCTACGAGCAGTACTTC. This sequence encodes CAWRGGTSGIYEQYF.

This clonotype was seen a few times. The gene calls are TRBV19 and TRBJ2-7; 8 bases map to TRBD2. With 6 bases clipped from V and 0 bases from J, the junction kept 13 bases outside the gene matches. The CDR3 contains 17 residues. Germline V gene data show CDR1 as LNHDA and CDR2 as SQIVND (reference sequence). The CDR3 spells CASSPPAGATTSYEQYF. In DNA form, the CDR3 reads TGTGCCAGTAGCCCTCCAGCGGGAGCCACCACCTCCTACGAGCAGTACTTC.

The table lists this clonotype with many counts. This chain connects TRBV7-9 to TRBJ2-7; possibly TRBD1 for D (5 bases). This CDR3 is built from 13 residues. V was pared by 5 bases and J by 4 bases, with 12 bases between. Germline V gene sequence: CDR1 SEHNR, CDR2 FQNEAQ (reference sequence). CDR3 nucleotides: TGTGCCAGCAGCGCTAGGGGAAGGTACGAGCAGTACTTC. This encodes CASSARGRYEQYF.

Ten or more counts support this clonotype. The chain uses TRBV30 and TRBJ2-1; the match to TRBD2 covers 15 bases. V gave up 3 bases and J gave up 3 bases; unmatched junction bases: 3. This CDR3 is 16 amino acids long. Germline V gene lookup returns CDR1 GTSNPN and CDR2 SVGIG (reference sequence). CDR3 in DNA: TGTGCCTGGAGAGGGACTAGCGGGAGGAACTACAATGAGCAGTTCTTC. It translates to CAWRGTSGRNYNEQFF.

V gene TRBV19 combines with J gene TRBJ2-1; 8 bases map to TRBD1. The CDR3 has 18 amino acids. Trimming cost V 5 bases and J 0 bases; bases outside gene matches: 12. Germline CDR1 and CDR2: LNHDA and SQIVND (reference sequence). Written as DNA, the CDR3 is TGTGCCAGTAGTGACATAGGACAGGGAAGGAGCTCCTACAATGAGCAGTTCTTC. Protein: CASSDIGQGRSSYNEQFF.

This clonotype was found a few times. The J gene is TRBJ2-3, the V gene TRBV15, with 7 bases aligning to TRBD1. This CDR3 has 16 amino acids. CDR1 is LNHNV, CDR2 YYDKDF, per germline (reference sequence). V lost 3 bases, J lost 0 bases, and 6 bases stayed unmatched. The CDR3 reads CATSSTTGASTDTQYF. CDR3 bases: TGTGCCACCAGCAGTACCACAGGGGCTAGCACAGATACGCAGTATTTT.

This clonotype was seen ten or more times. V gene TRBV7-2 combines with J gene TRBJ2-5; no definite D call. This CDR3 contains 14 residues. V lost 2 bases to trimming and J lost 3 bases, with 10 bases between them. From germline, CDR1 is SGHTA and CDR2 FQGNSA. In nucleotides, the CDR3 is TGTGCCAGCAGCTTATACGGCAGAGAAGAGACCCAGTACTTC. Protein product: CASSLYGREETQYF.

This clonotype has just a few counts. The rearrangement links TRBV29-1 to TRBJ2-1, with TRBD1 matching over 12 bases. Germline CDR1 reads SQVTM; CDR2 reads ANQGSEA. The CDR3 has 16 residues. V shed 7 bases and J 10 bases; nucleotides not matched to a gene: 17. CDR3 nucleotides: TGCAGCGCTACCCGGAGCCGGGACAGGGGGCCTTGGGAGCAGTTCTTC. It translates to CSATRSRDRGPWEQFF.